These T cell receptor beta chains were read from a single sample in a study of blood T cell repertoires in COVID-19. Method: immunoSEQ multiplex PCR; TCRdb's copy keeps in-frame clones and lacks some. In the table there are about 100,000 clones, just under 80% of which are singletons. Sequences were obtained from peripheral blood. These receptors came from a man between 65 and 85 years old with active or convalescent COVID-19. CDR3s include the opening cysteine and the closing phenylalanine or tryptophan. The D gene is left open where the match is weak. A row's size may be missing; if present it is once, few, many or a size class.

>TRBV11-1|.|.|TRBJ2-1
CASSPRLPEGNEQFF
TGTGCCAGCAGCCCAAGACTCCCGGAGGGTAATGAGCAGTTCTTC
>TRBV10-3|.|TRBD2|TRBJ2-1
CAISDLSGAYNEQFF
TGTGCCATCAGTGATCTAAGCGGGGCCTACAATGAGCAGTTCTTC
>TRBV9|.|.|TRBJ1-3
CASSSVGGVGNTIYF
TGTGCCAGCAGCTCCGTCGGGGGGGTGGGAAACACCATATATTTT
>TRBV5-5|once|.|TRBJ2-3
CASTLDYNYSTDTQYF
TGTGCCAGCACCCTGGACTACAACTATAGCACAGATACGCAGTATTTT
>TRBV19|.|.|TRBJ1-5
CASSSPTGGYLWPQHF
TGTGCCAGTAGTTCCCCGACGGGAGGGTATTTGTGGCCCCAGCATTTT
>TRBV6-5|.|TRBD2|TRBJ2-2
CASSYGGGPTGELFF
TGTGCCAGCAGTTACGGCGGGGGGCCCACCGGGGAGCTGTTTTTT
>TRBV4-3|.|TRBD2|TRBJ2-2
CASSQDGGASGELFF
TGCGCCAGCAGCCAAGACGGGGGGGCTTCCGGGGAGCTGTTTTTT
>TRBV5-1|.|.|TRBJ1-2
CASSLAGNYGYTF
TGCGCCAGCAGCTTGGCGGGGAACTATGGCTACACCTTC
>TRBV3-1/TRBV3-2|many|.|TRBJ2-7
CASSQDAGTYYEQYF
TGTGCCAGCAGCCAAGACGCCGGGACTTACTACGAGCAGTACTTC
>TRBV6-5|.|.|TRBJ1-3
CASRSGPISGNTIYF
TGTGCCAGCAGGTCAGGGCCGATTTCTGGAAACACCATATATTTT
>TRBV27|.|.|TRBJ1-4
CASSLSLVTGEKLFF
TGTGCCAGCAGTTTATCGCTGGTGACTGGGGAAAAACTGTTTTTT
>TRBV27|.|.|TRBJ1-2
CASTGTPNYGYTF
TGTGCCAGTACAGGGACCCCTAACTATGGCTACACCTTC
>TRBV11-2|few|.|TRBJ2-1
CASSLVALTPRHEQFF
TGTGCCAGCAGCTTAGTGGCACTCACCCCGAGGCATGAGCAGTTCTTC
>TRBV2|.|.|TRBJ2-7
CASSPIDIYEQYF
TGTGCCAGCAGTCCTATAGACATCTACGAGCAGTACTTC
>TRBV18|.|TRBD1|TRBJ1-1
CASSPNRDSEAFF
TGTGCCAGCTCACCCAACCGGGACAGTGAAGCTTTCTTT
>TRBV4-2|.|TRBD1|TRBJ1-2
CASSQVTGVHGYTF
TGTGCCAGCAGCCAAGTGACAGGGGTTCATGGCTACACCTTC
>TRBV3-1/TRBV3-2|.|.|TRBJ1-5
CASSSLGSNQPQHF
TGTGCCAGCAGCAGTCTCGGTAGCAATCAGCCCCAGCATTTT
>TRBV5-4|.|.|TRBJ2-6
CASSSKGGGANVLTF
TGTGCCAGCAGCTCCAAGGGAGGTGGGGCCAACGTCCTGACTTTC
>TRBV14|.|.|TRBJ2-1
CASSHRTTDNEQFF
TGTGCCAGCAGCCACAGGACTACCGACAATGAGCAGTTCTTC
>TRBV30|.|TRBD1|TRBJ1-4
CACRDSRNEKLFF
TGTGCCTGCCGGGACAGCCGTAATGAAAAACTGTTTTTT
>TRBV5-4|.|.|TRBJ1-2
CASSSTDWSYTF
TGTGCCAGCAGCTCCACTGACTGGTCCTACACCTTC
>TRBV5-1|.|.|TRBJ2-7
CASSTSAGLSYEQYF
TGCGCCAGCAGCACTTCCGCCGGGTTATCCTACGAGCAGTACTTC
>TRBV7-2|.|.|TRBJ1-1
CASSLVREGTEAFF
TGTGCCAGCAGCTTAGTCCGGGAGGGCACTGAAGCTTTCTTT
>TRBV19|few|TRBD1|TRBJ2-7
CASSSRTGGVYEQYF
TGTGCCAGTAGTTCCCGGACAGGGGGCGTTTACGAGCAGTACTTC
>TRBV24-1|few|TRBD2|TRBJ2-2
CATSGPTGGPAWGGELFF
TGTGCCACCAGTGGTCCGACGGGGGGACCCGCGTGGGGCGGGGAGCTGTTTTTT
>TRBV27|.|TRBD1|TRBJ1-3
CASSLSFRTGGNTIYF
TGTGCCAGCAGTTTATCGTTTAGGACAGGGGGAAACACCATATATTTT
>TRBV6-5|.|.|TRBJ1-1
CASSYSAGKAFF
TGTGCCAGCAGTTACTCTGCAGGGAAGGCTTTCTTT
>TRBV5-5|.|.|TRBJ1-5
CASSWGTQGDNQPQHF
TGTGCCAGCAGCTGGGGGACACAAGGGGACAATCAGCCCCAGCATTTT
>TRBV28|.|.|TRBJ1-6
CASRGWGWDFNSPLHF
TGTGCCAGCAGAGGATGGGGTTGGGACTTTAATTCACCCCTCCACTTT
>TRBV28|.|.|TRBJ1-5
CASSLPLGNQPQHF
TGTGCCAGCAGTCTTCCCCTTGGCAATCAGCCCCAGCATTTT
>TRBV27|.|.|TRBJ2-5
CASSTLGGGETQYF
TGTGCCAGCAGTACCCTGGGAGGGGGAGAGACCCAGTACTTC
>TRBV5-1|.|TRBD2|TRBJ2-7
CASSPQGLAGGYEQYF
TGCGCCAGCAGCCCCCAGGGACTAGCGGGGGGTTACGAGCAGTACTTC
>TRBV7-9|.|TRBD1|TRBJ1-6
CASSPPGTGGSPLHF
TGTGCCAGCAGCCCCCCCGGGACAGGGGGTTCACCCCTCCACTTT
>TRBV6-5|.|TRBD1|TRBJ1-2
CASNPRQGVIYGYTF
TGTGCCAGCAACCCCCGACAGGGGGTCATCTATGGCTACACCTTC
>TRBV14|.|.|TRBJ1-1
CASSLYRERDAEAFF
TGTGCCAGCAGCTTATACAGGGAGCGTGATGCTGAAGCTTTCTTT
>TRBV5-1|.|.|TRBJ2-3
CASSFNGGSTDTQYF
TGCGCCAGCAGCTTCAACGGCGGAAGCACAGATACGCAGTATTTT
>TRBV6-6|.|.|TRBJ1-1
CASSYRAGTEAFF
TGTGCCAGCAGTTACCGTGCGGGCACCGAAGCTTTCTTT
>TRBV24-1|.|.|TRBJ1-5
CATSDPRVSQPQHF
TGTGCCACCAGTGATCCCAGGGTTTCTCAGCCCCAGCATTTT
>TRBV30|.|.|TRBJ1-6
CAWSKTGQWYNSPLHF
TGTGCCTGGAGTAAAACCGGACAGTGGTATAATTCACCCCTCCACTTT
>TRBV2|.|TRBD1|TRBJ2-1
CASAHSWGQVEDEQFF
TGTGCCAGCGCCCACTCGTGGGGACAGGTCGAGGATGAGCAGTTCTTC
>TRBV7-2|.|TRBD1|TRBJ2-7
CASSFSGGKTYEQYF
TGTGCCAGCAGCTTTTCAGGGGGTAAGACCTACGAGCAGTACTTC
>TRBV9|.|TRBD1|TRBJ1-6
CASSEQGKSPLHF
TGTGCCAGCAGCGAACAGGGGAAGTCACCCCTCCACTTT
>TRBV20-1|.|TRBD2|TRBJ2-3
CSASRTSGNADTQYF
TGCAGTGCTAGTCGAACTAGCGGGAACGCAGATACGCAGTATTTT
>TRBV25-1|.|.|TRBJ2-1
CASSGGSEQFF
TGTGCCAGCAGTGGAGGGAGTGAGCAGTTCTTC
>TRBV7-6|once|TRBD1|TRBJ2-7
CASSVGQGGNYEQYF
TGTGCCAGCAGCGTGGGACAGGGGGGAAACTACGAGCAGTACTTC
>TRBV10-3|.|.|TRBJ1-1
CAISESTGLNTEAFF
TGTGCCATCAGTGAGTCTACAGGGCTAAACACTGAAGCTTTCTTT
>TRBV3-1/TRBV3-2|.|.|TRBJ2-7
CASSLLAGEQYF
TGTGCCAGCAGCCTCCTGGCAGGGGAGCAGTACTTC
>TRBV18|.|.|TRBJ2-2
CASSPLRENTGELFF
TGTGCCAGCTCACCCCTGAGGGAGAACACCGGGGAGCTGTTTTTT
>TRBV28|few|TRBD1|TRBJ2-7
CASRPGQGLPYEQYF
TGTGCCAGCAGACCTGGACAGGGTTTGCCCTACGAGCAGTACTTC
>TRBV2|.|.|TRBJ1-1
CASREGPTEAFF
TGTGCCAGCAGAGAGGGCCCCACTGAAGCTTTCTTT
>TRBV5-1|few|.|TRBJ2-5
CASSLSSSSGASKTQYF
TGCGCCAGCAGCTTGTCTTCGAGTAGTGGGGCGTCAAAGACCCAGTACTTC
>TRBV6-5|.|.|TRBJ2-3
CASSYSEGTDTQYF
TGTGCCAGCAGTTACTCCGAGGGCACAGATACGCAGTATTTT
>TRBV28|.|TRBD1|TRBJ2-2
CASSLPGGGELFF
TGTGCCAGCAGTTTACCAGGGGGCGGGGAGCTGTTTTTT
>TRBV5-4|.|.|TRBJ2-1
CASSLSGSSYNEQFF
TGTGCCAGCAGCTTGAGTGGTAGCTCCTACAATGAGCAGTTCTTC
>TRBV24-1|.|TRBD1|TRBJ1-1
CATSDSRTGDTEAFF
TGTGCCACCAGTGATTCCCGGACAGGGGACACTGAAGCTTTCTTT